Presented here are 20 T cell receptor beta chains from one specimen sequenced in a study of a mutant IDH1 vaccine in newly diagnosed glioma. Time point of the sample: week 47, end of study. Vaccine doses each comprised 300 ug of mutant IDH1 20-mer peptide, with topical imiquimod. These TCRs are of unknown antigen specificity. Sequenced by immunoSEQ multiplex PCR; TCRdb stores in-frame clones only, minus some. The sample records tens of thousands of clones, around 86% being singletons. The sample here was PBMCs, taken from a glioma patient whose treatment included an IDH1 peptide vaccine. The receptors were sampled from a woman aged 50 to 65 with glioma.

The table lists this clone with a count of one. An end of the junction does not agree with germline; a read error may underlie this. The chain recombines TRBV9 with TRBJ1-5, with 8 bases matching TRBD1. CDR1 and CDR2 from the germline V gene are SGDLS and YYNGEE. CDR3 length: 16 residues. The CDR3 DNA reads TGTGCCAGCAGCGTGACAGGGGAGTCCAGCAATCAGCCCCAGCACTTT. Translating it yields CASSVTGESSNQPQHF.

CDR3 amino acids: CAWSVQGSGYTF. The CDR3 nucleotides read TGTGCCTGGAGTGTACAAGGGAGCGGCTACACCTTC. The chain employs TRBV30 and TRBJ1-2; D is ambiguous. Between the trimmed V and J ends, which lost 0 bases and 8 bases, there was a span of 10 bases. CDR1 and CDR2 (germline): GTSNPN, SVGIG (reference sequence). CDR3 length: 12 residues.

The chain has TRBV5-1 and TRBJ2-3; 8 bases are shared with TRBD1. The CDR3 loop spans 14 amino acids. Germline values: CDR1 SGHRS, CDR2 YFSETQ. With 4 bases clipped from V and 5 bases from J, the junction kept 6 bases outside the gene matches. Here the CDR3 reads CASSRDTGGDTQYF. DNA for the CDR3: TGCGCCAGCAGCAGGGATACAGGGGGAGATACGCAGTATTTT.

The rearrangement links TRBV2 to TRBJ1-5; TRBD1 matches 8 bases. The V and J ends lost 6 bases and 4 bases, in that order; junction bases with no gene match: 8. Germline values: CDR1 SNHLY, CDR2 FYNNEI. The CDR3 extends over 15 amino acids. The CDR3, as DNA: TGTGCCAGCAGGGGGACAGGTAGTCCGAATCAGCCCCAGCATTTT. Its protein is CASRGTGSPNQPQHF.

The chain combines TRBV30 with TRBJ2-4; weak D call: TRBD1 (5 bases). Germline loops: CDR1 GTSNPN, CDR2 SVGIG (reference sequence). The CDR3 has 13 amino acids. The germline V and J ends were trimmed by 0 bases and 6 bases, with 9 bases remaining between them. The CDR3 is CAWSVSQGNIQYF. DNA of the CDR3: TGTGCCTGGAGTGTATCTCAGGGAAACATTCAGTACTTC.

The chain recombines TRBV5-6 with TRBJ2-5, with 12 nucleotides matching TRBD1. Trimming at V came to 4 bases and at J to 5 bases, leaving 3 bases not matched to a gene. This CDR3 contains 14 residues. Germline V lookup: CDR1 SGHDT, CDR2 YYEEEE. The CDR3 reads CASSAGTGGETQYF. CDR3 in DNA: TGTGCCAGCAGCGCCGGGACAGGGGGCGAGACCCAGTACTTC.

The chain combines TRBV6-6 with TRBJ2-1, with D unresolved. The CDR3 extends over 13 amino acids. Trimming shortened V by 8 bases and J by 5 bases, and 13 bases separated the two germline ends. CDR1 is MNHNY, CDR2 SVGAGI, per germline (reference sequence). The chain's CDR3 is CASARLNHNEQFF. The CDR3 DNA follows: TGTGCCAGCGCTAGGCTGAACCACAATGAGCAGTTCTTC.

This chain uses TRBV5-4 with TRBJ2-5, with 10 bases matching TRBD1. This CDR3 contains 16 residues. Germline trimming cut 4 bases from V and 5 bases from J; bases unmatched to any gene: 11. Per germline, CDR1 SGHNT and CDR2 YYREEE (reference sequence). The CDR3 DNA reads TGTGCCAGCAGCGCCTTCCGGGGACAGGGGATGGAGACCCAGTACTTC. It encodes CASSAFRGQGMETQYF. Supplemented by reference TRBV5-4 and TRBJ2-5, the full variable domain reads ETGVTQSPTHLIKTRGQQVTLRCSSQSGHNTVSWYQQALGQGPQFIFQYYREEENGRGNFPPRFSGLQFPNYSSELNVNALELDDSALYLCASSAFRGQGMETQYFGPGTRLLVL.

V and J are TRBV6-5 and TRBJ1-6, with D unclear. V was clipped by 0 bases and J by 0 bases, with 6 bases between them. The CDR3 has 16 amino acids. CDR1 is MNHEY, CDR2 SVGAGI, per germline. CDR3 sequence: CASSYSGSSYNSPLHF. Here the CDR3 DNA reads TGTGCCAGCAGTTACTCGGGGAGCTCCTATAATTCACCCCTCCACTTT.

The chain is built from TRBV7-9 and TRBJ2-3; no definite D call. Germline loops: CDR1 SEHNR, CDR2 FQNEAQ (reference sequence). The CDR3 has 13 residues. Trimming pared 6 bases from V and 4 bases from J, leaving 11 bases between. The CDR3 protein is CASSTPSADTQYF. CDR3 nucleotides: TGTGCCAGCAGTACTCCTTCAGCAGATACGCAGTATTTT.

V gene TRBV9 combines with J gene TRBJ1-3; 8 positions agree with TRBD1. Germline CDR1 SGDLS, CDR2 YYNGEE. The ends lost 0 bases at V and 0 bases at J; junction bases unmatched: 2. The CDR3 runs 16 residues. The CDR3 protein is CASSVVGQGSGNTIYF. In DNA, the CDR3 is TGTGCCAGCAGCGTAGTAGGACAGGGCTCTGGAAACACCATATATTTT.

The chain links TRBV5-4 to TRBJ2-3, with 9 bases lining up with TRBD2. Trimming took 2 bases from V and 1 from J; bases not matched to a gene: 2. The CDR3 spans 15 residues. Germline lookup yields CDR1 SGHNT and CDR2 YYREEE (reference sequence). CDR3 sequence (DNA): TGTGCCAGCAGCTTCCAGCGGGGGGGCACAGATACGCAGTATTTT. It codes for CASSFQRGGTDTQYF.

The rearrangement links TRBV19 to TRBJ2-2; 7 nucleotides align to TRBD2. The CDR3 contains 15 residues. CDR1 and CDR2 from the germline V gene are LNHDA and SQIVND (reference sequence). V lost 3 bases, J lost 4 bases, and 5 bases stayed unmatched. The CDR3 DNA sequence: TGTGCCAGTAGTATCACCGGGGGGTTCACCGGGGAGCTGTTTTTT. It translates to CASSITGGFTGELFF.

V usage is TRBV2 and J usage is TRBJ1-5; no firm D call. V was clipped by 5 bases and J by 3 bases, with 8 bases between them. CDR3 size: 13 residues. CDR1 is SNHLY and CDR2 is FYNNEI in the germline V gene. The CDR3 DNA sequence: TGTGCCAGCAGTCCGGACCTCAATCAGCCCCAGCATTTT. It translates to CASSPDLNQPQHF.

In regard to this clone: A read error may produce the germline difference seen at one junction end. The chain has TRBV14 and TRBJ2-1; 11 nucleotides align to TRBD2. The CDR3 runs 15 residues. From germline, CDR1 is SGHDN and CDR2 FVKESK. This CDR3 is CASGHRTSGYNEQFF. The CDR3 region has the DNA TGTGCCAGCGGCCATCGGACTAGCGGGTACAATGAGCAGTTCTTC.

The rearrangement links TRBV10-3 to TRBJ1-2; 7 positions agree with TRBD1. V gave up 4 bases and J gave up 4 bases; unmatched junction bases: 18. The CDR3 has 18 residues. Germline V gives CDR1 ENHRY, CDR2 SYGVKD. CDR3 loop: CAISGGAGTESHFYGYTF. CDR3 in DNA: TGTGCCATCAGTGGGGGGGCCGGGACAGAGAGTCACTTCTATGGCTACACCTTC.

The rearrangement uses TRBV4-3 and TRBJ1-2, with TRBD1 as a possible D gene (6 bases). The CDR3 runs 15 residues. The ends were cut back, 0 bases at V and 4 bases at J, with 12 bases in the middle. Germline V gene data show CDR1 as LGHNA and CDR2 as YSLEER. DNA of the CDR3: TGCGCCAGCAGCCAAGATCCAGGGGCTTCCTATGGCTACACCTTC. Amino acids: CASSQDPGASYGYTF.

Concerning this clone: A junction end diverges from the germline sequence, so it may reflect a read error. The chain has TRBV7-7 and TRBJ2-2, with 10 bases identical to TRBD2. Per germline, CDR1 SSHAT and CDR2 FNYEAQ (reference sequence). The CDR3 contains 15 residues. The CDR3 spells CASSTGLADTGELFF. The CDR3 DNA follows: TGTGCTAGCAGCACCGGACTAGCGGACACCGGGGAGCTGTTTTTT. Drawing the rest from reference TRBV7-7 and TRBJ2-2, the complete variable domain is GAGVSQSPRYKVTKRGQDVTLRCDPISSHATLYWYQQALGQGPEFLTYFNYEAQPDKSGLPSDRFSAERPEGSISTLTIQRTEQRDSAMYRCASSTGLADTGELFFGEGSRLTVL.

CDR3 coding DNA: TGTGCCAGCAGTTTACAAGAGACCCAGTACTTC. Residues: CASSLQETQYF. The genes are TRBV7-2 and TRBJ2-5; D call uncertain. From germline, CDR1 is SGHTA and CDR2 FQGNSA. Trimming removed 6 bases at V and 2 bases at J, with 4 bases between. The CDR3 is made up of 11 amino acids. The full variable domain, its missing parts supplied by reference TRBV7-2 and TRBJ2-5, is GAGVSQSPSNKVTEKGKDVELRCDPISGHTALYWYRQSLGQGLEFLIYFQGNSAPDKSGLPSDRFSAERTGGSVSTLTIQRTQQEDSAVYLCASSLQETQYFGPGTRLLVL.

The V call is TRBV9, the J call TRBJ2-7; 9 bases are a match to TRBD1. With V trimmed by 2 bases and J by 1 base, 4 bases remained unmatched. The CDR3 has 15 residues. Germline assignment: CDR1 SGDLS and CDR2 YYNGEE. Here the CDR3 reads CASSVRQGESYEQYF. The CDR3 nucleotides are TGTGCCAGCAGCGTCAGACAGGGGGAGTCCTACGAGCAGTACTTC. The full variable domain, completed using reference TRBV9 and TRBJ2-7, is DSGVTQTPKHLITATGQRVTLRCSPRSGDLSVYWYQQSLDQGLQFLIQYYNGEERAKGNILERFSAQQFPDLHSELNLSSLELGDSALYFCASSVRQGESYEQYFGPGTRLTVT.